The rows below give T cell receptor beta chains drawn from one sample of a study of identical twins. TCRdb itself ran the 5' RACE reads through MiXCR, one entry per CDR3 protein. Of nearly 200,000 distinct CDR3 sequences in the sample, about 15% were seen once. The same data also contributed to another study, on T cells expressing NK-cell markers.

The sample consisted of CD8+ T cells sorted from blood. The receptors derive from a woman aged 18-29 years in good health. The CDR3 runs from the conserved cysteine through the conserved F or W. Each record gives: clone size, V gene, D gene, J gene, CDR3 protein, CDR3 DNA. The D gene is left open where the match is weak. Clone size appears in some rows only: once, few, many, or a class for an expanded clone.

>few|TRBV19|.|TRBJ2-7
CASSRRETLYEQYF
TGTGCCAGTAGTAGGCGAGAGACACTTTACGAGCAGTACTTC
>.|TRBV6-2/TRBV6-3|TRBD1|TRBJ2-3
CASSPTGDTQYF
TGTGCCAGCAGTCCGACAGGGGATACGCAGTATTTT
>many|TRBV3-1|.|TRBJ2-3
CASSLAPHGADTQYF
TGTGCCAGCAGCCTTGCGCCTCACGGGGCAGATACGCAGTATTTT
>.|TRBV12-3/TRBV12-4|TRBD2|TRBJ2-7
CASSPTAGGTSYEQYF
TGTGCCAGCAGCCCGACCGCGGGAGGTACCTCCTACGAGCAGTACTTC
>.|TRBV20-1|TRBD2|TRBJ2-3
CSARDLELAGYTDTQYF
TGCAGTGCTAGAGATTTGGAACTAGCGGGATACACAGATACGCAGTATTTT
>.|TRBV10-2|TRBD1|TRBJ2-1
CASEGQGYNEQFF
TGCGCCAGTGAAGGACAGGGGTACAATGAGCAGTTCTTC
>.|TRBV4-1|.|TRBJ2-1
CASSQDTNEQFF
TGCGCCAGCAGCCAAGATACCAATGAGCAGTTCTTC
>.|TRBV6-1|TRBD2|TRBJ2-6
CASSEAGGGANVLTF
TGTGCCAGCAGCGAAGCGGGAGGTGGGGCCAACGTCCTGACTTTC
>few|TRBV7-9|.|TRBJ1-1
CASLEAGGYAFF
TGTGCCAGCTTGGAGGCGGGCGGTTATGCTTTCTTT
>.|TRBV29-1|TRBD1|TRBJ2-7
CSVPQGATGEQYF
TGCAGCGTCCCACAGGGGGCTACGGGGGAGCAGTACTTC
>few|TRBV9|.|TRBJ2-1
CASSWRGEYYNEQFF
TGTGCCAGCTCTTGGAGGGGCGAGTACTACAATGAGCAGTTCTTC
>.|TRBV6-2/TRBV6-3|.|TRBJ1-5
CASSYPPTQHF
TGTGCCAGCAGTTACCCCCCGACCCAGCATTTT